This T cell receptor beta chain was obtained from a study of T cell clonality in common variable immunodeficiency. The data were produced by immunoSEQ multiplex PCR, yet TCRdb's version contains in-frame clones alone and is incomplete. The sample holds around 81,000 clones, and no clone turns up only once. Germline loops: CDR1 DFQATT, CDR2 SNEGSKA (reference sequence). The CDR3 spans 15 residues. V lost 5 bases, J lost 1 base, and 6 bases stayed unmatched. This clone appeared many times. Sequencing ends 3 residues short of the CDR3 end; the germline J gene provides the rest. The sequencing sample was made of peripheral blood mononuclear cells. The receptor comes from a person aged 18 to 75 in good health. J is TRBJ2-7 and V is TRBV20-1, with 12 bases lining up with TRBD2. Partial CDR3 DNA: TGCAGTGCTGGACGTGGGACTAGCGGGTCCTACGAG. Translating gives CSAGRGTSGSYE. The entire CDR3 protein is CSAGRGTSGSYEQYF.